The 5 T cell receptor beta chains given below trace back to one sample, sequenced in a study of T cell responses to AZD1222 COVID-19 vaccine. Using immunoSEQ multiplex PCR, the repertoire was profiled, and TCRdb retains in-frame clones only, with some absent. The sample lists approximately 120,000 clones; roughly 90% were seen once. The sample consisted of peripheral blood, taken on day 0 of AZD1222 vaccination. These receptor sequences come from an adult in good health.

CDR3 DNA: TGTGCCAGCAGCTCACGACCGGGACAGGGACCCTTTCCGGACACCGGGGAGCTGTTTTTT. This gives the protein CASSSRPGQGPFPDTGELFF. The J gene is TRBJ2-2, the V gene TRBV9; 9 positions match TRBD1. Germline trimming cut 4 bases from V and 3 bases from J; bases unmatched to any gene: 19. CDR1 and CDR2 from the germline V gene are SGDLS and YYNGEE. The CDR3 length is 20 residues. Based on the CDR3 plus reference TRBV9 and TRBJ2-2, the full variable domain is DSGVTQTPKHLITATGQRVTLRCSPRSGDLSVYWYQQSLDQGLQFLIQYYNGEERAKGNILERFSAQQFPDLHSELNLSSLELGDSALYFCASSSRPGQGPFPDTGELFFGEGSRLTVL.

Worth noting for this clone: Other DNA sequences in this specimen translate into the identical CDR3. This sequence joins TRBV28 and TRBJ2-3; TRBD1 aligns across 9 bases. The V gene's germline CDR1 is MDHEN and CDR2 SYDVKM. V dropped 5 bases and J dropped 0; count of bases not matched to a gene: 3. The CDR3 has 15 amino acids. Here the CDR3 reads CASSAGTGSTDTQYF. The CDR3 DNA sequence: TGTGCCAGCAGTGCCGGGACAGGGAGCACAGATACGCAGTATTTT.

J is TRBJ2-7 and V is TRBV19; 12 bases are a match to TRBD2. This CDR3 has 17 residues. Germline CDR1 reads LNHDA; CDR2 reads SQIVND (reference sequence). The trim removed 5 bases at V and 2 bases at J, leaving 10 bases unmatched. The CDR3 region has the DNA TGTGCCAGTAGTCTGACTAGCGGGAGCCCTAGGGCCTACGAGCAGTACTTC. Residues: CASSLTSGSPRAYEQYF.

The J gene is TRBJ1-2, the V gene TRBV19; 9 bases match TRBD1. CDR1 and CDR2 from the germline V gene are LNHDA and SQIVND (reference sequence). V was pared by 3 bases and J by 2 bases, with 13 bases of the junction left unmatched. This CDR3 spans 18 amino acids. The CDR3 coding sequence is TGTGCCAGTAGTATTGGAATGGGACAGGGCGGCAGGAACTATGGCTACACCTTC. It codes for CASSIGMGQGGRNYGYTF.

The chain has TRBV3-1 (or the pseudogene TRBV3-2) and TRBJ1-5; D remains unclear. CDR3 size: 14 residues. CDR1 LGHDT and CDR2 YNNKEL come from the germline V gene (reference sequence). The ends were cut back, 2 bases at V and 0 bases at J, with 5 bases in the middle. The DNA for the CDR3 is TGTGCCAGCAGCCAACTATATAGCAATCAGCCCCAGCATTTT. The encoded protein is CASSQLYSNQPQHF.